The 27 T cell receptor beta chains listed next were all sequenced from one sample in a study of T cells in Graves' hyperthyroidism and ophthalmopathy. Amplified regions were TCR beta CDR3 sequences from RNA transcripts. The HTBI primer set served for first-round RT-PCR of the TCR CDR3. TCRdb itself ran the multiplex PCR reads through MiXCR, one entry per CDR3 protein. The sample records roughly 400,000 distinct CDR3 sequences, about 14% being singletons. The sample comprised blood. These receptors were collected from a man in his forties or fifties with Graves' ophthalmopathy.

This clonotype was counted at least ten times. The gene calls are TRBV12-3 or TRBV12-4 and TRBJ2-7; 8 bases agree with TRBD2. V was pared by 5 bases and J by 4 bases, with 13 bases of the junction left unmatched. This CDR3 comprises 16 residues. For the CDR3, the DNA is TGTGCCAGCAGTGGCGGGAGGCCTAACTCTATTTACGAGCAGTACTTC. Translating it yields CASSGGRPNSIYEQYF.

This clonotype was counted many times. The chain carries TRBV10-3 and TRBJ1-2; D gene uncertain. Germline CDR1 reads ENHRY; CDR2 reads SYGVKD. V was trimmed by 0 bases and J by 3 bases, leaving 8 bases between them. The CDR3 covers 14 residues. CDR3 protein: CAISESPRDYGYTF. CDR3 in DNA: TGTGCCATCAGTGAGTCCCCTAGGGACTATGGCTACACCTTC.

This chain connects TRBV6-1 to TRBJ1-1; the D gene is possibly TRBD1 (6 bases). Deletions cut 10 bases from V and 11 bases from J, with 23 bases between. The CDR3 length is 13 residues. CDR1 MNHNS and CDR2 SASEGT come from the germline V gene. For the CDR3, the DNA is TGTGCCACCTGGACAGTACTCCCCCCAAGGGCTTTCTTT. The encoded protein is CATWTVLPPRAFF.

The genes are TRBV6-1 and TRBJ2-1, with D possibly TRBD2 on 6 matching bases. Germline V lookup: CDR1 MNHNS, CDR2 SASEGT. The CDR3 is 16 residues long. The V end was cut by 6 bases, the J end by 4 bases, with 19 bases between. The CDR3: CASSPEEGGAYNEQFF. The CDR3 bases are TGTGCCAGCAGCCCGGAGGAGGGCGGCGCTTACAATGAGCAGTTCTTC.

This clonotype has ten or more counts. The CDR3 here is CASSLRDAARGRSGGELFF. The CDR3, as DNA: TGTGCCAGCAGTTTAAGGGACGCGGCGAGGGGGCGCAGTGGCGGGGAGCTGTTTTTT. The chain carries TRBV12-3 or TRBV12-4 and TRBJ2-2, with 7 bases lining up with TRBD1. The CDR3 totals 19 residues. V lost 2 bases and J lost 7; bases outside the gene matches: 19.

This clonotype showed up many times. The CDR3 bases are TGTGCCAGCAGGGGGGACAGGGCCAGGGGAGCGACCTACGAGCAGTACTTC. It translates to CASRGDRARGATYEQYF. The chain uses TRBV2 and TRBJ2-7; 9 positions match TRBD1. CDR3 size: 17 residues. The germline V gene has CDR1 SNHLY and CDR2 FYNNEI. Losses at the gene ends were 6 bases for V and 2 bases for J; bases not matched to a gene: 14.

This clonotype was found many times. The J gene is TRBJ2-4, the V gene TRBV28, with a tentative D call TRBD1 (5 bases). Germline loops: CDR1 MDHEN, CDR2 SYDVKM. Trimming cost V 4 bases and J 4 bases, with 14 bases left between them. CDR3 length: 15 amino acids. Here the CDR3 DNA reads TGTGCCAGCAGTTGGATGGGGCTGGGTAAAAACATTCAGTACTTC. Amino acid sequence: CASSWMGLGKNIQYF.

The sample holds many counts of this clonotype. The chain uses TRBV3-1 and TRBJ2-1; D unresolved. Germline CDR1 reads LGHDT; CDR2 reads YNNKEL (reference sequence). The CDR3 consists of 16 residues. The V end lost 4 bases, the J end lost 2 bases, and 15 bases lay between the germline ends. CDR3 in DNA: TGTGCCAGCAGCCTTGCTTGGCGCTACACCTACAATGAGCAGTTCTTC. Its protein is CASSLAWRYTYNEQFF.

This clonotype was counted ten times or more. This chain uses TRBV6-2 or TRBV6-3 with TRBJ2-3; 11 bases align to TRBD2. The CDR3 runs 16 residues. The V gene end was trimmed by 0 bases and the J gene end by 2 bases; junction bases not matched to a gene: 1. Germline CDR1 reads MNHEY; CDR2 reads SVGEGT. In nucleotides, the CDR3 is TGTGCCAGCAGTTACTCGACTAGCGGGGTCACAGATACGCAGTATTTT. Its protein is CASSYSTSGVTDTQYF.

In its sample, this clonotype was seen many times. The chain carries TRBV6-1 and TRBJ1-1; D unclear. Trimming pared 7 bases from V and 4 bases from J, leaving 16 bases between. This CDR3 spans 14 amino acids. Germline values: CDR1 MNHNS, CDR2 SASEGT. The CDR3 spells CASTFRGSSTEAFF. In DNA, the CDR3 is TGTGCCAGCACCTTTCGAGGCAGCTCCACTGAAGCTTTCTTT.

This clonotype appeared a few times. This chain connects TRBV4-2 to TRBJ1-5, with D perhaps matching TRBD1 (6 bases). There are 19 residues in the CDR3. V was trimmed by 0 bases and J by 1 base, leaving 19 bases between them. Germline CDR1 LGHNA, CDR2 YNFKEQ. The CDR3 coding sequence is TGTGCCAGCAGCCAAGATGCAGTCTTGAAGGGGGGAAGCAATCAGCCCCAGCATTTT. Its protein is CASSQDAVLKGGSNQPQHF.

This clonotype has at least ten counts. The CDR3 sequence is CASSKFSGRGSFAETQYF. The CDR3, as DNA: TGTGCCAGCAGCAAATTTAGCGGAAGGGGGAGTTTTGCAGAGACCCAGTACTTC. The V gene is TRBV2, the J gene TRBJ2-5; D may match TRBD1 or TRBD2 (6 bases each). The V gene lost 6 bases and the J gene lost 4 bases, with 27 bases spanning the gap. This CDR3 comprises 18 residues. The germline gives CDR1 SNHLY, CDR2 FYNNEI.

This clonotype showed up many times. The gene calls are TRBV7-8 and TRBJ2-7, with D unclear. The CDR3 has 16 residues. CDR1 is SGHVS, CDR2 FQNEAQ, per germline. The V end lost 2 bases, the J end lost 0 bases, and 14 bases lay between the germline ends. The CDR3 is CASSLTRAQSSYEQYF. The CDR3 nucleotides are TGTGCCAGCAGCTTAACAAGGGCCCAAAGCTCCTACGAGCAGTACTTC.

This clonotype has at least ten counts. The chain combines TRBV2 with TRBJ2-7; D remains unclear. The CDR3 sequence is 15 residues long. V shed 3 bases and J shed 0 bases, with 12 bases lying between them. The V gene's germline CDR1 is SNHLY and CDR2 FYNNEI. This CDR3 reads CASSDDTVSSYEQYF. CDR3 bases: TGTGCCAGCAGTGACGATACAGTGAGCTCCTACGAGCAGTACTTC.

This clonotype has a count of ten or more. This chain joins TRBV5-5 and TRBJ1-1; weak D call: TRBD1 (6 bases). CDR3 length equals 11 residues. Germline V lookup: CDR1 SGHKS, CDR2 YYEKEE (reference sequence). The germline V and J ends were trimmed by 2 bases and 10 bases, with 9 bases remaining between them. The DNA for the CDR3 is TGTGCCAGCAGCTTTACAGGGCCAGCTTTCTTT. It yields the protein CASSFTGPAFF.

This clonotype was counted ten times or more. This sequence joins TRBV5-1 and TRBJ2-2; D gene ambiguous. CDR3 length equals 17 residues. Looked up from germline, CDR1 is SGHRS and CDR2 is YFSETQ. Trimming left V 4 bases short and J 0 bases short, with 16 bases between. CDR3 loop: CASSLDPGAANTGELFF. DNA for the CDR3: TGCGCCAGCAGCCTGGACCCGGGTGCAGCGAACACCGGGGAGCTGTTTTTT.

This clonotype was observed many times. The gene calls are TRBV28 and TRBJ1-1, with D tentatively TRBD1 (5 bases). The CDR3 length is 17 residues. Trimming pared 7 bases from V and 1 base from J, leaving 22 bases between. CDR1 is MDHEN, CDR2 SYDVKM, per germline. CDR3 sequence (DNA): TGTGCCAGCACACAAACCGTAGGGGTGCGTAGGAACACTGAAGCTTTCTTT. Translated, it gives CASTQTVGVRRNTEAFF.

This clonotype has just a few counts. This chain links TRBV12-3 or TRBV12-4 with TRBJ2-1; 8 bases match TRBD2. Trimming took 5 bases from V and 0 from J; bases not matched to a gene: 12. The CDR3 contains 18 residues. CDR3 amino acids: CASSTNLLAENSYNEQFF. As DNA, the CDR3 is TGTGCCAGCAGTACAAACCTACTAGCGGAGAACTCCTACAATGAGCAGTTCTTC.

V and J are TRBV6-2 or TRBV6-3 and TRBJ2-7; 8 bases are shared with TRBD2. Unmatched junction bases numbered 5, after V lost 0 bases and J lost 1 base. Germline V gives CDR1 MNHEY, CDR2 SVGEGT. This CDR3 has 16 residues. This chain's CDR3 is CASSYSVVAGSYEQYF. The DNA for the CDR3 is TGTGCCAGCAGTTACTCAGTTGTAGCGGGGTCCTACGAGCAGTACTTC.

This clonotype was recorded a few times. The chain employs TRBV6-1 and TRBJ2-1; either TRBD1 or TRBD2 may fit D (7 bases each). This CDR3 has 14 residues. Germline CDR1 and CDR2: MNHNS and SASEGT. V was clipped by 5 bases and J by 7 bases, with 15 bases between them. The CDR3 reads CASSRQGGGNEQFF. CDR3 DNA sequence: TGTGCCAGCAGTCGGCAGGGGGGGGGGAATGAGCAGTTCTTC.

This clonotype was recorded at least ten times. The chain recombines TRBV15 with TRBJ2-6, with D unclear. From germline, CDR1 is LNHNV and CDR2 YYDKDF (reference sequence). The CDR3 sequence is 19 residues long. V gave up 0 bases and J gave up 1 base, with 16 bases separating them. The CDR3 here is CATSRDTPGPGSGANVLTF. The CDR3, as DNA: TGTGCCACCAGCAGAGATACCCCCGGCCCCGGTTCTGGGGCCAACGTCCTGACTTTC.

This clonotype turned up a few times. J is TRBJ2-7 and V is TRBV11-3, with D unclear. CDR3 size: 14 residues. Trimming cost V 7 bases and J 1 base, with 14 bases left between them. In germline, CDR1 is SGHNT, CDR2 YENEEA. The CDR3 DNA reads TGTGCCAGCATCCCCCCGCTTGGATCCTACGAGCAGTACTTC. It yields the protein CASIPPLGSYEQYF.

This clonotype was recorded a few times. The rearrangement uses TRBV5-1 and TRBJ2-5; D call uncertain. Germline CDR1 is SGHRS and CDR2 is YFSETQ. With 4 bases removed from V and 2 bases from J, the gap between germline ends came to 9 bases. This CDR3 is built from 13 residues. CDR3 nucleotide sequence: TGCGCCAGCAGCATCGACACACAAGAGACCCAGTACTTC. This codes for CASSIDTQETQYF.

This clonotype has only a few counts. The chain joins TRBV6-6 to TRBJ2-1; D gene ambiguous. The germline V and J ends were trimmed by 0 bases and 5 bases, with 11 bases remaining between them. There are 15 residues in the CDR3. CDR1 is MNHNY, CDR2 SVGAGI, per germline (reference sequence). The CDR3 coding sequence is TGTGCCAGCAGTTACTCGAGCAGGCCGAACAATGAGCAGTTCTTC. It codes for CASSYSSRPNNEQFF.

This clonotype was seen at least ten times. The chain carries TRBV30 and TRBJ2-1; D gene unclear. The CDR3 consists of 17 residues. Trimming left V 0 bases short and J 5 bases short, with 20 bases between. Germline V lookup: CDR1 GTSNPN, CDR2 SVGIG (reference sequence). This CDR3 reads CAWSVRFKRVDNNEQFF. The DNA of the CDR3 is TGTGCCTGGAGTGTACGATTTAAAAGGGTGGATAACAATGAGCAGTTCTTC.

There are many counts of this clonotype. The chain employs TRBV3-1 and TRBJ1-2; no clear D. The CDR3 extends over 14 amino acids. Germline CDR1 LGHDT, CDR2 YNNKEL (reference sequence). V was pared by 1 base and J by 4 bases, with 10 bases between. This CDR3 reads CASSQVKSLYGYTF. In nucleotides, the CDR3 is TGTGCCAGCAGCCAAGTGAAGTCACTCTATGGCTACACCTTC. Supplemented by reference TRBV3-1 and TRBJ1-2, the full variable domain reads DTAVSQTPKYLVTQMGNDKSIKCEQNLGHDTMYWYKQDSKKFLKIMFSYNNKELIINETVPNRFSPKSPDKAHLNLHINSLELGDSAVYFCASSQVKSLYGYTFGSGTRLTVV.

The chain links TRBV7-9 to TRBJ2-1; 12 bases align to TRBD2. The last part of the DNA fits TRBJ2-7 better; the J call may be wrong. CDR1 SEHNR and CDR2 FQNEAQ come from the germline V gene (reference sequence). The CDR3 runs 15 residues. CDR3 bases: TGTGCCAGCAGCTTACTAGCGGGAGGGCGTAATGAGCAGTACTTC. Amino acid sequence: CASSLLAGGRNEQYF.